These 11 T cell receptor beta chains originate from one sample sequenced in a study of blood T cells in healthy people across ages. With a J-beta primer mix and a sample-barcoded 5' primer, a second PCR ran about 7 to 12 cycles. TCRdb redid the calling of the 5' RACE reads with MiXCR, one entry per CDR3 protein. This table has just under 900,000 distinct CDR3 sequences, about 30% appearing once. Sequencing input: blood. Every receptor here comes from a woman of 80 years or more in good health.

This clonotype was seen at least ten times. The genes are TRBV5-1 and TRBJ2-5, with 11 bases fitting TRBD2. The CDR3 is made up of 14 amino acids. Germline V CDR1 and CDR2: SGHRS, YFSETQ. V shed 4 bases and J 4 bases; nucleotides not matched to a gene: 3. CDR3 coding DNA: TGCGCCAGCAGCCCTGGACTAGCGGGAGAGACCCAGTACTTC. This codes for CASSPGLAGETQYF.

This clonotype was recorded at least ten times. The V and J genes are TRBV20-1 and TRBJ1-2, with 9 bases lining up with TRBD1. Germline CDR1 is DFQATT and CDR2 is SNEGSKA (reference sequence). The CDR3 extends over 16 amino acids. J lost 1 base, V lost 6 bases, and 12 bases had no gene match. CDR3 in DNA: TGCAGTGCGCGACCCCCCGGGACAGGGAATAACTATGGCTACACCTTC. The encoded protein is CSARPPGTGNNYGYTF.

The rearrangement joins TRBV7-2 to TRBJ2-1; D gene ambiguous. Germline loops: CDR1 SGHTA, CDR2 FQGNSA. V dropped 1 base and J dropped 6 bases, with 10 bases sitting between them. The CDR3 consists of 14 residues. CDR3 DNA sequence: TGTGCCAGCAGCTTAGAGCGCGTATCCAATGAGCAGTTCTTC. Its protein is CASSLERVSNEQFF.

With respect to this clonotype: This may arise from a read error, as a much more abundant clone is one base away. The chain is built from TRBV3-1 and TRBJ1-4; D gene ambiguous. Germline values: CDR1 LGHDT, CDR2 YNNKEL (reference sequence). The CDR3 is 12 residues long. The CDR3 DNA sequence: TGTGCCAGCAGCCAAGGATCTGAAAAACGGTTTTTT. Amino acids: CASSQGSEKRFF.

This clonotype has just one count. This rearrangement joins TRBV24-1 to TRBJ2-5, with TRBD2 identical over 11 bases. V gave up 4 bases and J gave up 5 bases; unmatched junction bases: 8. The germline V gene has CDR1 KGHDR and CDR2 SFDVKD. The length of the CDR3 is 16 residues. The CDR3 loop reads CATSDQRLAGSETQYF. CDR3 nucleotides: TGTGCCACCAGTGACCAAAGACTAGCGGGAAGCGAGACCCAGTACTTC.

The gene calls are TRBV30 and TRBJ1-4; no clear D. Germline V gene data show CDR1 as GTSNPN and CDR2 as SVGIG (reference sequence). V dropped 1 base and J dropped 1 base, with 7 bases sitting between them. This CDR3 comprises 14 residues. This CDR3 is CAWSGGVTNEKLFF. CDR3 DNA sequence: TGTGCCTGGAGTGGTGGGGTAACTAATGAAAAACTGTTTTTT. Drawing the rest from reference TRBV30 and TRBJ1-4, the complete variable domain is SQTIHQWPATLVQPVGSPLSLECTVEGTSNPNLYWYRQAAGRGLQLLFYSVGIGQISSEVPQNLSASRPQDRQFILSSKKLLLSDSGFYLCAWSGGVTNEKLFFGSGTQLSVL.

Ten or more counts support this clonotype. CDR3 sequence reads: CASFSRGSYNSPLHF. CDR3 sequence (DNA): TGTGCCAGTTTTTCTAGGGGTTCCTATAATTCACCCCTCCACTTT. The chain carries TRBV12-3 or TRBV12-4 and TRBJ1-6, with D maybe TRBD1 (5 bases). The CDR3 contains 15 residues. V lost 9 bases and J lost 1, with 13 bases in between.

There are many counts of this clonotype. The germline gene is not matched at one end of the junction; a read error may be the cause. CDR3 protein: CAQKPQHF. CDR3 DNA sequence: TGCGCCCAGAAGCCCCAGCATTTT. The chain carries TRBV6-5 and TRBJ1-5; unclear D gene. Germline CDR1 reads MNHEY; CDR2 reads SVGAGI. The CDR3 has 8 amino acids.

The chain couples TRBV30 to TRBJ1-1; a possible D gene is TRBD1 (5 bases). The germline V gene encodes CDR1 GTSNPN and CDR2 SVGIG (reference sequence). The CDR3 loop spans 13 amino acids. V lost 6 bases and J 2 bases, leaving 13 bases between the germline ends. The chain's CDR3 is CACGRDVNTEAFF. The CDR3 coding sequence is TGTGCCTGTGGTCGGGACGTTAACACTGAAGCTTTCTTT.

This clonotype was picked up a small number of times. This CDR3 is CASSLGGLALNEQYF. The CDR3 DNA is TGCGCCAGCAGCTTGGGAGGCTTGGCCCTGAATGAGCAGTACTTC. The rearrangement joins TRBV5-1 to TRBJ2-5; D unresolved. The CDR3 totals 15 residues. Deletions cut 0 bases from V and 11 bases from J, with 20 bases between. CDR1 and CDR2 (germline): SGHRS, YFSETQ.

Concerning this clonotype itself: At one boundary the junction diverges from the germline segment, which might be a read error. The chain carries TRBV7-9 and TRBJ2-3; tentatively, D is TRBD2 (6 bases). CDR3 length equals 15 residues. Germline V gene lookup returns CDR1 SEHNR and CDR2 FQNEAQ (reference sequence). This chain's CDR3 is CASSLGTGCTDTQYF. CDR3 nucleotide sequence: TGTGCCAGCAGCTTGGGGACTGGTTGCACGGATACGCAGTATTTT.